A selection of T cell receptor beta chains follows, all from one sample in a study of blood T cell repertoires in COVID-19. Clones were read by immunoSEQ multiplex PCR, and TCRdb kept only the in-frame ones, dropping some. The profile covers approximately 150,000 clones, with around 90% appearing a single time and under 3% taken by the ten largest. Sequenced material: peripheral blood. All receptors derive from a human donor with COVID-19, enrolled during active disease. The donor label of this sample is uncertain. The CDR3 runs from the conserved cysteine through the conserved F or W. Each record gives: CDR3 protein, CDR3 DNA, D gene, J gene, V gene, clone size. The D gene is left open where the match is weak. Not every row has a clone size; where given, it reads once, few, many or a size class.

cdr3_aa: CASMFGGQNEQFF
cdr3_nt: TGTGCCAGCATGTTTGGCGGGCAGAATGAGCAGTTCTTC
d_call: .
j_call: TRBJ2-1
v_call: TRBV3-1/TRBV3-2
clone_size: .

cdr3_aa: CASSWQRGDEQFF
cdr3_nt: TGTGCCAGCAGCTGGCAGAGAGGCGATGAGCAGTTCTTC
d_call: .
j_call: TRBJ2-1
v_call: TRBV14
clone_size: .

cdr3_aa: CASRRRIAGTDTQYF
cdr3_nt: TGTGCCAGCCGCCGTCGAATAGCGGGAACAGATACGCAGTATTTT
d_call: TRBD2
j_call: TRBJ2-3
v_call: TRBV19
clone_size: .

cdr3_aa: CASSLGTSVSYEQYF
cdr3_nt: TGCGCCAGCAGCTTGGGGACTAGCGTTTCCTACGAGCAGTACTTC
d_call: TRBD2
j_call: TRBJ2-7
v_call: TRBV5-1
clone_size: once

cdr3_aa: CASSQGQGADQPQHF
cdr3_nt: TGTGCCAGCAGCCAGGGACAGGGGGCGGATCAGCCCCAGCATTTT
d_call: TRBD1
j_call: TRBJ1-5
v_call: TRBV3-1/TRBV3-2
clone_size: .

cdr3_aa: CASSLGQGTGNTEAFF
cdr3_nt: TGTGCCAGCAGCTTAGGCCAGGGGACAGGCAACACTGAAGCTTTCTTT
d_call: TRBD1
j_call: TRBJ1-1
v_call: TRBV11-3
clone_size: .

cdr3_aa: CASSLGRRHGFYGQYF
cdr3_nt: TGTGCCAGCAGCTTAGGCCGGCGGCACGGTTTCTACGGGCAGTACTTC
d_call: .
j_call: TRBJ2-7
v_call: TRBV11-2
clone_size: .

cdr3_aa: CASSWGTGERGYTF
cdr3_nt: TGTGCCAGCAGCTGGGGGACAGGGGAAAGGGGCTACACCTTC
d_call: TRBD1
j_call: TRBJ1-2
v_call: TRBV5-6
clone_size: few

cdr3_aa: CASSESPGDSNQPQHF
cdr3_nt: TGCGCCAGCAGTGAGTCTCCGGGAGATAGCAATCAGCCCCAGCATTTT
d_call: .
j_call: TRBJ1-5
v_call: TRBV10-2
clone_size: once

cdr3_aa: CARSPARTSGIQETQYF
cdr3_nt: TGTGCCAGAAGCCCCGCCCGGACTAGCGGAATCCAAGAGACCCAGTACTTC
d_call: TRBD2
j_call: TRBJ2-5
v_call: TRBV5-3
clone_size: .

cdr3_aa: CASSTGDAKNIQYF
cdr3_nt: TGCGCCAGTAGTACAGGGGATGCCAAAAACATTCAGTACTTC
d_call: TRBD1
j_call: TRBJ2-4
v_call: TRBV5-1
clone_size: .

cdr3_aa: CASTAGGWKNYGYTF
cdr3_nt: TGTGCCAGCACCGCGGGGGGCTGGAAAAACTATGGCTACACCTTC
d_call: .
j_call: TRBJ1-2
v_call: TRBV7-2
clone_size: .

cdr3_aa: CSPEGLGGEAFF
cdr3_nt: TGCAGCCCTGAGGGGTTGGGGGGTGAAGCTTTCTTT
d_call: .
j_call: TRBJ1-1
v_call: TRBV29-1
clone_size: .

cdr3_aa: CASSDSGQGVRYF
cdr3_nt: TGTGCCAGCAGTGACTCCGGACAGGGGGTTCGGTACTTC
d_call: TRBD1
j_call: TRBJ2-5
v_call: TRBV2
clone_size: .

cdr3_aa: CASSSRLRVYYEQYF
cdr3_nt: TGTGCCAGCAGCTCGCGCCTCAGGGTTTACTACGAGCAGTACTTC
d_call: .
j_call: TRBJ2-7
v_call: TRBV5-6
clone_size: .

cdr3_aa: CASTNRVCQPQHF
cdr3_nt: TGTGCCAGCACGAACAGGGTTTGTCAGCCCCAGCATTTT
d_call: .
j_call: TRBJ1-5
v_call: TRBV21-1
clone_size: many

cdr3_aa: CASLGGGTDNEQFF
cdr3_nt: TGTGCCAGCCTTGGGGGGGGGACGGACAATGAGCAGTTCTTC
d_call: TRBD2
j_call: TRBJ2-1
v_call: TRBV28
clone_size: .

cdr3_aa: CASSYSRTAITEAFF
cdr3_nt: TGTGCCAGCAGTTACTCCAGGACAGCTATCACTGAAGCTTTCTTT
d_call: .
j_call: TRBJ1-1
v_call: TRBV6-5
clone_size: .

cdr3_aa: CASSPPNSGGTYNEQFF
cdr3_nt: TGTGCCAGCAGCCCGCCCAATAGCGGGGGAACCTACAATGAGCAGTTCTTC
d_call: TRBD2
j_call: TRBJ2-1
v_call: TRBV11-2
clone_size: .

cdr3_aa: CASSESRGLRGHF
cdr3_nt: TGTGCCAGCAGTGAAAGTAGAGGACTTAGAGGTCACTTT
d_call: .
j_call: TRBJ1-6
v_call: TRBV2
clone_size: .

cdr3_aa: CASSLRQGSGYTF
cdr3_nt: TGTGCCAGCAGTTTGAGACAGGGGAGTGGCTACACCTTC
d_call: TRBD1
j_call: TRBJ1-2
v_call: TRBV27
clone_size: .

cdr3_aa: CASSPDWDKGYGYTF
cdr3_nt: TGTGCCAGCTCACCTGACTGGGACAAGGGCTATGGCTACACCTTC
d_call: .
j_call: TRBJ1-2
v_call: TRBV18
clone_size: .

cdr3_aa: CASRGGPSRAYGYTF
cdr3_nt: TGCGCCAGCAGGGGGGGGCCCTCACGAGCCTATGGCTACACCTTC
d_call: .
j_call: TRBJ1-2
v_call: TRBV5-1
clone_size: once

cdr3_aa: CASIRGPGEGYTF
cdr3_nt: TGTGCCAGCATCCGAGGGCCTGGGGAGGGCTACACCTTC
d_call: .
j_call: TRBJ1-2
v_call: TRBV2
clone_size: .

cdr3_aa: CSASGDRPNSPLHF
cdr3_nt: TGCAGTGCTAGTGGGGACAGGCCGAATTCACCCCTCCACTTT
d_call: TRBD1
j_call: TRBJ1-6
v_call: TRBV20-1
clone_size: .

cdr3_aa: CATFRRGSTDTQYF
cdr3_nt: TGTGCCACTTTTCGACGGGGAAGCACAGATACGCAGTATTTT
d_call: .
j_call: TRBJ2-3
v_call: TRBV15
clone_size: .

cdr3_aa: CASSVGLAGGDTGELFF
cdr3_nt: TGTGCCAGCAGTGTAGGACTAGCGGGAGGGGACACCGGGGAGCTGTTTTTT
d_call: TRBD2
j_call: TRBJ2-2
v_call: TRBV6-1
clone_size: .

cdr3_aa: CASSERGGYGYTF
cdr3_nt: TGCGCCAGCAGTGAGCGGGGAGGATATGGCTACACCTTC
d_call: .
j_call: TRBJ1-2
v_call: TRBV10-2
clone_size: .

cdr3_aa: CATRGRGVYGYTF
cdr3_nt: TGTGCCACCCGAGGGAGGGGAGTTTATGGCTACACCTTC
d_call: .
j_call: TRBJ1-2
v_call: TRBV24-1
clone_size: once

cdr3_aa: CASSEPPGQGWYEQYF
cdr3_nt: TGCGCCAGCAGTGAGCCGCCGGGACAGGGGTGGTACGAGCAGTACTTC
d_call: TRBD1
j_call: TRBJ2-7
v_call: TRBV10-2
clone_size: .

cdr3_aa: CASSVVSGGAPDTQYF
cdr3_nt: TGTGCCAGCAGCGTAGTAAGCGGGGGGGCCCCAGATACGCAGTATTTT
d_call: TRBD2
j_call: TRBJ2-3
v_call: TRBV9
clone_size: .